This T cell receptor beta chain was observed in a study of OX40 agonist ivuxolimab in advanced cancers. V was pared by 4 bases and J by 4 bases, with 14 bases between. CDR1 and CDR2 (germline): SGDLS, YYNGEE. There are 15 residues in the CDR3. Measured with immunoSEQ multiplex PCR; TCRdb has only the in-frame clones, and not every one. The data show roughly 93,000 clones, 84% seen once. The chain combines TRBV9 with TRBJ2-2, with a weak D call TRBD1 (6 bases). The sequence was collected from an adult with an advanced solid tumor such as melanoma, head and neck, liver or kidney cancer. Sequenced here: CD4+ or CD8+ T cells sorted from blood, sampled in a trial of the OX40 agonist ivuxolimab. The CDR3 protein is CASSPREGGTGELFF. Here the CDR3 DNA reads TGTGCCAGCAGCCCGAGGGAAGGGGGCACCGGGGAGCTGTTTTTT.